The 16 T cell receptor beta chains below were found in one sample sequenced in a study of blood T cell repertoires in COVID-19. TCRdb's table, derived via immunoSEQ multiplex PCR, lists solely in-frame clones and lacks some. The sample has fewer than 350,000 clones; roughly 91% are singletons. The sequencing sample was made of PBMCs or T cells enriched from blood (not recorded which). The receptors originated from a middle-aged woman with acute COVID-19.

The chain recombines TRBV18 with TRBJ2-1, with TRBD2 as a possible D gene (7 bases). The germline gives CDR1 KGHSH, CDR2 LQKENI. The ends were cut back, 0 bases at V and 4 bases at J, with 16 bases in the middle. There are 17 residues in the CDR3. CDR3 protein: CASSPPRTRGGYNEQFF. The CDR3 nucleotides are TGTGCCAGCTCACCACCGCGGACTAGGGGGGGGTACAATGAGCAGTTCTTC.

The chain employs TRBV9 and TRBJ2-1; 10 bases align to TRBD2. V was clipped by 0 bases and J by 7 bases; unmatched bases: 4. There are 15 residues in the CDR3. Germline lookup yields CDR1 SGDLS and CDR2 YYNGEE. DNA of the CDR3: TGTGCCAGCAGCGTAGGTCCTAGCGGGAGTAATGAGCAGTTCTTC. This codes for CASSVGPSGSNEQFF.

This chain connects TRBV7-6 to TRBJ2-5; D unclear. CDR3 length equals 12 residues. From germline, CDR1 is SGHVS and CDR2 FNYEAQ. The V end lost 1 base, the J end lost 5 bases, and 5 bases lay between the germline ends. CDR3 residues: CASSLVLETQYF. DNA of the CDR3: TGTGCCAGCAGCTTAGTTCTGGAGACCCAGTACTTC.

The J gene is TRBJ2-7, the V gene TRBV19; 9 bases line up with TRBD2. The CDR3 has 17 amino acids. J lost 7 bases, V lost 3 bases, and 16 bases had no gene match. CDR1 LNHDA and CDR2 SQIVND come from the germline V gene (reference sequence). CDR3 region: CASSIMVFAGGPGEQYF. The CDR3, as DNA: TGTGCCAGTAGTATCATGGTGTTCGCGGGAGGGCCGGGAGAGCAGTACTTC. Combining the CDR3 with reference TRBV19 and TRBJ2-7 gives the whole variable domain DGGITQSPKYLFRKEGQNVTLSCEQNLNHDAMYWYRQDPGQGLRLIYYSQIVNDFQKGDIAEGYSVSREKKESFPLTVTSAQKNPTAFYLCASSIMVFAGGPGEQYFGPGTRLTVT.

The rearrangement links TRBV18 to TRBJ1-3; D remains unclear. CDR3 length equals 16 residues. V was cut by 1 base and J by 4 bases, with 14 bases left in between. CDR1 is KGHSH, CDR2 LQKENI, per germline. Here the CDR3 reads CASSPRGTRAGNTIYF. DNA of the CDR3: TGTGCCAGCTCACCACGAGGAACGCGAGCGGGAAACACCATATATTTT.

V gene TRBV5-6 combines with J gene TRBJ1-4; weak D call: TRBD1 (5 bases). The V and J ends lost 7 bases and 0 bases respectively, with 13 bases between them. The CDR3 length is 15 residues. CDR1 and CDR2 (germline): SGHDT, YYEEEE. The CDR3 is CASQGYSTTNEKLFF. The CDR3 DNA sequence: TGTGCCAGCCAGGGATACAGCACAACTAATGAAAAACTGTTTTTT. The full variable domain, with the rest looked up from reference TRBV5-6 and TRBJ1-4, is DAGVTQSPTHLIKTRGQQVTLRCSPKSGHDTVSWYQQALGQGPQFIFQYYEEEERQRGNFPDRFSGHQFPNYSSELNVNALLLGDSALYLCASQGYSTTNEKLFFGSGTQLSVL.

The chain uses TRBV10-1 and TRBJ1-4; 8 positions agree with TRBD1. The CDR3 is 20 residues long. The germline CDR1 and CDR2 sequences are WNHNN and SYGVQD (reference sequence). Trimming cost V 3 bases and J 1 base; bases outside gene matches: 16. The CDR3 is CASSDPRTDREALTNEKLFF. In DNA, the CDR3 is TGCGCCAGCAGTGACCCCCGAACGGACAGGGAAGCATTAACTAATGAAAAACTGTTTTTT.

The J gene is TRBJ1-1, the V gene TRBV18, with D unclear. With 2 bases removed from V and 11 bases from J, the gap between germline ends came to 12 bases. CDR1 and CDR2 from the germline V gene are KGHSH and LQKENI. The CDR3 covers 12 residues. Written as DNA, the CDR3 is TGTGCCAGCTCACCATTCGAGGGTAACGCTTTCTTT. Translating it yields CASSPFEGNAFF.

The genes are TRBV2 and TRBJ1-6; 7 nucleotides align to TRBD1. CDR3 length: 14 amino acids. J lost 7 bases, V lost 6 bases, and 6 bases had no gene match. Germline-derived CDR1 and CDR2 are SNHLY and FYNNEI. The CDR3 loop is CASRRQGENSPLHF. The CDR3 bases are TGTGCCAGCAGGCGACAGGGCGAAAATTCACCCCTCCACTTT.

This clone was counted once. The chain uses TRBV2 and TRBJ1-3, with no clear D. Germline V lookup: CDR1 SNHLY, CDR2 FYNNEI. This CDR3 is 11 amino acids long. Trimming cost V 5 bases and J 5 bases, with 4 bases left between them. CDR3 DNA sequence: TGTGCCAGCAGTCAGAGAAACACCATATATTTT. It codes for CASSQRNTIYF.

CDR3 amino acids: CATSGQGFNYGYTF. The CDR3, as DNA: TGTGCCACCAGTGGGCAGGGATTTAACTATGGCTACACCTTC. This chain joins TRBV24-1 and TRBJ1-2; D is perhaps TRBD1 (5 bases). Germline-derived CDR1 and CDR2 are KGHDR and SFDVKD. The CDR3 length is 14 residues. Between the trimmed V and J ends, which lost 5 bases and 1 base, there was a span of 10 bases.

V is TRBV2 and J is TRBJ2-1; no clear D. Germline V gives CDR1 SNHLY, CDR2 FYNNEI. There are 14 residues in the CDR3. Trimming took off 5 bases at V and 4 bases at J, with 12 bases between the two ends. CDR3 DNA sequence: TGTGCCAGCAGTTACTCTTTAAATTACAATGAGCAGTTCTTC. Encoded protein: CASSYSLNYNEQFF.

This chain joins TRBV24-1 and TRBJ1-2; 7 nucleotides line up with TRBD1. CDR3 length: 14 residues. The V gene end was trimmed by 3 bases and the J gene end by 4 bases; junction bases not matched to a gene: 4. Looked up from germline, CDR1 is KGHDR and CDR2 is SFDVKD. CDR3 DNA: TGTGCCACCAGTGATCCGGGACAGCCCTATGGCTACACCTTC. Translating gives CATSDPGQPYGYTF.

This chain links TRBV18 with TRBJ1-5; perhaps TRBD1 as D (6 bases). This CDR3 spans 14 amino acids. Germline assignment: CDR1 KGHSH and CDR2 LQKENI. Deletions cut 3 bases from V and 6 bases from J, with 12 bases between. CDR3 residues: CASSPQGQFQPQHF. The CDR3 DNA follows: TGTGCCAGCTCACCTCAAGGACAGTTTCAGCCCCAGCATTTT.

The genes are TRBV18 and TRBJ2-2, with 14 bases lining up with TRBD2. Germline V gives CDR1 KGHSH, CDR2 LQKENI. J gave up 6 bases and V 0 bases, and 12 bases lay outside the gene matches. This CDR3 is 20 amino acids long. CDR3 amino acids: CASSPPGTSGRGLKPGELFF. CDR3 DNA sequence: TGTGCCAGCTCACCACCGGGGACTAGCGGGAGAGGCCTGAAGCCCGGGGAGCTGTTTTTT.

The V gene is TRBV6-4, the J gene TRBJ2-2; D remains unclear. Deletions cut 3 bases from V and 6 bases from J, with 14 bases between. CDR1 MRHNA and CDR2 SNTAGT come from the germline V gene. The CDR3 has 15 residues. CDR3 sequence: CASSEAPVGPGELFF. The CDR3 DNA sequence: TGTGCCAGCAGTGAAGCCCCCGTGGGCCCCGGGGAGCTGTTTTTT.